This TCR beta chain was sequenced in a study of identical twins. Notes on the study in general: Possibly, invariant MAIT and iNKT cells partly confounded zero-insertion analyses.

This clonotype has only a few counts. Its antigen is not known. The CDR3 runs to 14 residues. Trimming left V 2 bases short and J 1 base short, with 9 bases between. CDR1 and CDR2 from the germline V gene are MNHEY and SVGAGI. MiXCR, run by TCRdb on the 5' RACE reads, gives a single entry per CDR3 protein. The sample holds roughly 750,000 distinct CDR3 sequences, around 20% seen once. The same sample was also studied in work on T cells expressing NK-cell markers.

This chain uses TRBV6-5 with TRBJ2-7; unclear D gene. This TCR came from a woman under 30 in good health. The sequencing input was PBMCs. The CDR3 here is CASSYAYKSYEQYF. The CDR3 coding sequence is TGTGCCAGCAGTTACGCCTACAAGTCCTACGAGCAGTACTTC.